The 18 T cell receptor beta chains below all came from one sample that was sequenced in a study of cytomegalovirus exposure and HLA in healthy donors. Primers included in the PCR were 60 Vbeta and 13 Jbeta primers. Data came from immunoSEQ multiplex PCR; TCRdb stores just in-frame clones and leaves some out. The data show about 110,000 clones, more than 60% seen once. Sequencing was performed on PBMCs. The receptors were gathered from a woman aged 35 to 49 in good health and CMV-seropositive.

The V call is TRBV11-2, the J call TRBJ1-6, with a tentative D call TRBD1 (6 bases). CDR3 length: 15 amino acids. V lost 2 bases and J 3 bases, leaving 8 bases between the germline ends. Germline CDR1 SGHAT, CDR2 FQNNGV. The CDR3 loop reads CASSLIRGYNSPLHF. The CDR3 DNA sequence: TGTGCCAGCAGCTTAATCAGGGGCTATAATTCACCCCTCCACTTT.

This clone was counted a few times. The chain recombines TRBV4-1 with TRBJ2-5, with 7 bases lining up with TRBD2. Germline values: CDR1 MGHRA, CDR2 YSYEKL. This CDR3 has 15 amino acids. Trimming cost V 4 bases and J 2 bases; bases outside gene matches: 7. The CDR3 protein is CASSLLSSGQETQYF. CDR3 DNA sequence: TGCGCCAGCAGCCTACTATCTAGCGGACAAGAGACCCAGTACTTC.

V is TRBV5-8 and J is TRBJ2-5, with D hard to call. Trimming took 3 bases from V and 4 from J, leaving 4 bases between them. This CDR3 is 11 amino acids long. In germline, CDR1 is SGHTS, CDR2 YDEGEE. CDR3 residues: CASSSGETQYF. CDR3 bases: TGTGCCAGCAGCTCCGGAGAGACCCAGTACTTC.

This clone was counted once. The chain couples TRBV7-6 to TRBJ2-1, with D perhaps matching TRBD2 (6 bases). V gave up 2 bases and J gave up 4 bases, with 9 bases separating them. CDR3 length: 14 residues. CDR1 and CDR2 from the germline V gene are SGHVS and FNYEAQ. The CDR3 nucleotides read TGTGCCAGCAGCTTAAGGGACTTATACAATGAGCAGTTCTTC. Translating it yields CASSLRDLYNEQFF.

The DNA of the CDR3 is TGCGCCAGCAGCCTGTTTGGGACTAGCGGGAGGGTTGTCCATGAGCAGTTCTTC. Amino acids: CASSLFGTSGRVVHEQFF. The V gene is TRBV4-1, the J gene TRBJ2-1; TRBD2 matches at 16 bases. The CDR3 covers 18 residues. J gave up 8 bases and V 4 bases, and 11 bases lay outside the gene matches. CDR1 and CDR2 from the germline V gene are MGHRA and YSYEKL.

The sample holds a few counts of this clone. The CDR3, as DNA: TGTGCCAGCACCTGGCGAGGTACAGGGGCCCACGGGGAGTACTTC. Its translation is CASTWRGTGAHGEYF. The chain joins TRBV11-2 to TRBJ2-5; 7 nucleotides agree with TRBD1. J lost 12 bases, V lost 7 bases, and 20 bases had no gene match. The CDR3 runs 15 residues. Germline V gives CDR1 SGHAT, CDR2 FQNNGV.

This clone has a single count. The chain joins TRBV28 to TRBJ2-5, with 10 nucleotides matching TRBD2. V shed 6 bases, J shed 2 bases, and the junction held 9 bases outside the gene matches. The V gene's germline CDR1 is MDHEN and CDR2 SYDVKM. The CDR3 length is 16 residues. The CDR3 DNA reads as TGTGCCAGCAGGAGGAGGACTAGCGGAACACAAGAGACCCAGTACTTC. This sequence encodes CASRRRTSGTQETQYF.

This sequence joins TRBV4-1 and TRBJ2-5; D gene ambiguous. This CDR3 has 13 residues. Germline values: CDR1 MGHRA, CDR2 YSYEKL. Trimming stripped 0 bases from V and 6 bases from J, with 8 bases between. The CDR3 region has the DNA TGCGCCAGCAGCCAAGATTCGTTTCAGACCCAGTACTTC. Protein: CASSQDSFQTQYF.

This chain uses TRBV5-1 with TRBJ2-2, with D uncertain. The CDR3 is made up of 16 amino acids. Germline-derived CDR1 and CDR2 are SGHRS and YFSETQ. V was shortened by 0 bases and J by 4 bases, with 13 bases between the two germline ends. CDR3 DNA: TGCGCCAGCAGCTTGGTGCCAGTAACCACCACCGGGGAGCTGTTTTTT. Protein sequence: CASSLVPVTTTGELFF.

This chain connects TRBV19 to TRBJ2-2; D is unclear. CDR3 length: 12 residues. CDR1 LNHDA and CDR2 SQIVND come from the germline V gene (reference sequence). The ends were cut back, 10 bases at V and 6 bases at J, with 12 bases in the middle. CDR3 in DNA: TGTGCCACCGCGTCGGGTGCCGGGGAGCTGTTTTTT. Translation gives CATASGAGELFF.

The chain employs TRBV29-1 and TRBJ1-2; perhaps TRBD1 as D (5 bases). The CDR3 consists of 13 residues. Trimming removed 6 bases at V and 6 bases at J, with 17 bases between. CDR1 and CDR2 (germline): SQVTM, ANQGSEA. The CDR3 reads CSVDLDSTHGYTF. CDR3 bases: TGCAGCGTGGATCTCGACAGTACTCATGGCTACACCTTC.

The J gene is TRBJ1-4, the V gene TRBV7-9; D call uncertain. In germline, CDR1 is SEHNR, CDR2 FQNEAQ (reference sequence). CDR3 size: 14 residues. The V and J ends lost 1 base and 4 bases respectively, with 7 bases between them. The CDR3 sequence is CASSLGGFNEKLFF. For the CDR3, the DNA is TGTGCCAGCAGCTTAGGCGGCTTTAATGAAAAACTGTTTTTT.

The chain has TRBV11-2 and TRBJ2-3; TRBD2 matches at 10 bases. The CDR3 totals 16 residues. Trimming took 6 bases from V and 5 from J; bases not matched to a gene: 11. CDR1 is SGHAT, CDR2 FQNNGV, per germline. CDR3 nucleotides: TGTGCCAGCAGACCGAAGAGCGGGAGGGTCCGAGATACGCAGTATTTT. Translating gives CASRPKSGRVRDTQYF. Filled out from reference TRBV11-2 and TRBJ2-3, the complete variable domain reads EAGVAQSPRYKIIEKRQSVAFWCNPISGHATLYWYQQILGQGPKLLIQFQNNGVVDDSQLPKDRFSAERLKGVDSTLKIQPAKLEDSAVYLCASRPKSGRVRDTQYFGPGTRLTVL.

This chain links TRBV4-1 with TRBJ2-1, with D possibly TRBD2 on 7 matching bases. The germline V and J ends were trimmed by 3 bases and 8 bases, with 11 bases remaining between them. This CDR3 comprises 13 residues. Looked up from germline, CDR1 is MGHRA and CDR2 is YSYEKL. CDR3 sequence reads: CASSQGAGDEQFF. As DNA, the CDR3 is TGCGCCAGCAGCCAGGGGGCGGGGGATGAGCAGTTCTTC.

The V gene is TRBV6-5, the J gene TRBJ2-7; D is unclear. Germline V gene data show CDR1 as MNHEY and CDR2 as SVGAGI. V was cut by 2 bases and J by 2 bases, with 10 bases left in between. This CDR3 contains 14 residues. CDR3 coding DNA: TGTGCCAGCAGTTACGATTTCGGAGCCTACGAGCAGTACTTC. Its protein is CASSYDFGAYEQYF.

This chain connects TRBV28 to TRBJ1-1; TRBD1 might be the D (5 bases). Looked up from germline, CDR1 is MDHEN and CDR2 is SYDVKM. The germline V and J ends were trimmed by 6 bases and 0 bases, with 11 bases remaining between them. This CDR3 is 14 amino acids long. The CDR3 spells CASSPDKMNTEAFF. For the CDR3, the DNA is TGTGCCAGCAGCCCGGACAAAATGAACACTGAAGCTTTCTTT.

The V and J genes are TRBV19 and TRBJ2-1; D is ambiguous. Deletions cut 6 bases from V and 4 bases from J, with 4 bases between. Germline loops: CDR1 LNHDA, CDR2 SQIVND (reference sequence). This CDR3 region has 11 residues. The CDR3 reads CASRLYNEQFF. CDR3 nucleotides: TGTGCCAGTAGATTATACAATGAGCAGTTCTTC.

This chain connects TRBV5-1 to TRBJ2-7; TRBD1 agrees at 7 bases. This CDR3 is 16 amino acids long. CDR1 and CDR2 from the germline V gene are SGHRS and YFSETQ. With V trimmed by 0 bases and J by 3 bases, 9 bases remained unmatched. The CDR3 nucleotides read TGCGCCAGCAGCTTGGTGACCGGGACAGTCCTCTACGAGCAGTACTTC. Amino acids: CASSLVTGTVLYEQYF.